These 6 T cell receptor beta chains share one sample of origin, sequenced in a study of blood T cell repertoires in COVID-19. Clones were sequenced by immunoSEQ multiplex PCR, and TCRdb holds only the in-frame ones, with some missing. The table lists fewer than 350,000 clones, nearly 90% of them singletons. The material sequenced was PBMCs or T cells enriched from blood (not recorded which). The receptors here all came from a woman aged 18 to 35 with acute COVID-19.

This chain uses TRBV7-9 with TRBJ2-5; possible D gene TRBD2, 6 bases. V was shortened by 5 bases and J by 4 bases, with 14 bases between the two germline ends. The CDR3 is 14 residues long. Germline loops: CDR1 SEHNR, CDR2 FQNEAQ (reference sequence). The DNA of the CDR3 is TGTGCCAGCAGCCACGGGGGTAGCGGAGAGACCCAGTACTTC. Protein sequence: CASSHGGSGETQYF.

The chain combines TRBV11-2 with TRBJ2-2; D unresolved. V shed 3 bases and J shed 6 bases, with 8 bases lying between them. This CDR3 spans 13 amino acids. Germline V gene lookup returns CDR1 SGHAT and CDR2 FQNNGV. The CDR3, as DNA: TGTGCCAGCAGCTTCAGTATTTCCGGGGAGCTGTTTTTT. As protein: CASSFSISGELFF.

The gene calls are TRBV10-3 and TRBJ1-1; possible D gene TRBD1, 6 bases. Trimming stripped 6 bases from V and 8 bases from J, with 13 bases between. Per germline, CDR1 ENHRY and CDR2 SYGVKD. The CDR3 sequence is 12 residues long. Written as DNA, the CDR3 is TGTGCCATCAGCCCAAGGGGGACAGAAGCTTTCTTT. It specifies CAISPRGTEAFF.

The chain uses TRBV15 and TRBJ2-7; TRBD1 matches at 7 bases. CDR1 is LNHNV, CDR2 YYDKDF, per germline (reference sequence). J gave up 5 bases and V 5 bases, and 6 bases lay outside the gene matches. CDR3 length: 13 residues. The CDR3 reads CATSSDRAHEQYF. CDR3 DNA: TGTGCCACCAGCTCTGACAGGGCCCACGAGCAGTACTTC.

The chain employs TRBV2 and TRBJ2-5; 11 bases map to TRBD2. This CDR3 spans 15 amino acids. V was pared by 2 bases and J by 4 bases, with 3 bases of the junction left unmatched. In germline, CDR1 is SNHLY, CDR2 FYNNEI. CDR3 in DNA: TGTGCCAGCAGTGAAACTAGCGGGAGCATAGAGACCCAGTACTTC. It translates to CASSETSGSIETQYF.

This chain joins TRBV23-1 and TRBJ2-3; 11 positions agree with TRBD2. TRBV23-1 is noted as an ORF with a role that remains uncertain. The CDR3 has 20 amino acids. J lost 1 base, V lost 2 bases, and 14 bases had no gene match. Written as DNA, the CDR3 is TGCGCCAGCAGTCAAGACTTTGTAGCGGGAGGGCCTTGGCGCACAGATACGCAGTATTTT. It encodes CASSQDFVAGGPWRTDTQYF.